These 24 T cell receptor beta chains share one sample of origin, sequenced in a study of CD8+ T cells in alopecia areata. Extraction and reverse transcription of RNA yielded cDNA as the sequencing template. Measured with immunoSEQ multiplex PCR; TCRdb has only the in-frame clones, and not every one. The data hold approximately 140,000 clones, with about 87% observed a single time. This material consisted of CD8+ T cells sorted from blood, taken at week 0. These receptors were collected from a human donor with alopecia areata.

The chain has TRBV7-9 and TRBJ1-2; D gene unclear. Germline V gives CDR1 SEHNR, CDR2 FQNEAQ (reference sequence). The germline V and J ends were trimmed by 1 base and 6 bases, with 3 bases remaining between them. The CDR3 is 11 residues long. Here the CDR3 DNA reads TGTGCCAGCAGCTTAGACCATGGCTACACCTTC. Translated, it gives CASSLDHGYTF.

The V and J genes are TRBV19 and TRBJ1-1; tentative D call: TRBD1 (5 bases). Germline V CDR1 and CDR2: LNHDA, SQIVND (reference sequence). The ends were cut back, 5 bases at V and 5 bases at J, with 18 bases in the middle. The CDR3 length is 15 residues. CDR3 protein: CASSQIQGSYTEAFF. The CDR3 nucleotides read TGTGCCAGTAGTCAAATCCAGGGTTCGTATACTGAAGCTTTCTTT. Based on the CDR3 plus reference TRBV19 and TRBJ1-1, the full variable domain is DGGITQSPKYLFRKEGQNVTLSCEQNLNHDAMYWYRQDPGQGLRLIYYSQIVNDFQKGDIAEGYSVSREKKESFPLTVTSAQKNPTAFYLCASSQIQGSYTEAFFGQGTRLTVV.

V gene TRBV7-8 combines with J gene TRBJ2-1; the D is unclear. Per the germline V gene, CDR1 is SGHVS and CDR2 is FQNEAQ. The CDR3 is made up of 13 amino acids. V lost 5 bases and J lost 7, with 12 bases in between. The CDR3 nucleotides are TGTGCCAGCAGCCCCGACTCCCGGAATGAGCAGTTCTTC. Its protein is CASSPDSRNEQFF.

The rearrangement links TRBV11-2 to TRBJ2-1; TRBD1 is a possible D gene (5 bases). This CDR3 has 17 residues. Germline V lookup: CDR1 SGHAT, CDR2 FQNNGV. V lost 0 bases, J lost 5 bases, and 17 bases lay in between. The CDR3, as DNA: TGTGCCAGCAGCTTAGATCAATGGGGCGGCGATAACAATGAGCAGTTCTTC. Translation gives CASSLDQWGGDNNEQFF.

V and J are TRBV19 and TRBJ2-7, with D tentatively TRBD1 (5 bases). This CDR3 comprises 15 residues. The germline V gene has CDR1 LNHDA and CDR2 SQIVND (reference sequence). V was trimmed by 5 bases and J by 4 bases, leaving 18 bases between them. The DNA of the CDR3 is TGTGCCAGTAGTCGGTCCAGGGAAGGATCTTACGAGCAGTACTTC. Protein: CASSRSREGSYEQYF.

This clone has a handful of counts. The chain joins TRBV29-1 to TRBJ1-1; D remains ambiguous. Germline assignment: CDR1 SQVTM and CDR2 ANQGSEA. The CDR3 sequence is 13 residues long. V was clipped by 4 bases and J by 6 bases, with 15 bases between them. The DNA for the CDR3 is TGCAGCGTTGCTGACCTAGAGGACGCTGAAGCTTTCTTT. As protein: CSVADLEDAEAFF.

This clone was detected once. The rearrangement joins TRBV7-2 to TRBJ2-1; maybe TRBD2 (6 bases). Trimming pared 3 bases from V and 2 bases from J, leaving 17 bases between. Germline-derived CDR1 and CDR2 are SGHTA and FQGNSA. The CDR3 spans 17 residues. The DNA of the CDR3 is TGTGCCAGCAGCTTCGTACTAGCCCTATCCCCCTACAATGAGCAGTTCTTC. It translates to CASSFVLALSPYNEQFF. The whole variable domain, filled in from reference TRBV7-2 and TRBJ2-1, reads GAGVSQSPSNKVTEKGKDVELRCDPISGHTALYWYRQSLGQGLEFLIYFQGNSAPDKSGLPSDRFSAERTGGSVSTLTIQRTQQEDSAVYLCASSFVLALSPYNEQFFGPGTRLTVL.

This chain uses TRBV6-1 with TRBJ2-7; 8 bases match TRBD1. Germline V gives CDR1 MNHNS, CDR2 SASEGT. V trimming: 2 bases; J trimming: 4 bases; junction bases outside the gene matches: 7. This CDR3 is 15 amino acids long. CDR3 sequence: CASSESRQGKYEQYF. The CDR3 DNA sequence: TGTGCCAGCAGTGAAAGTCGACAGGGGAAATACGAGCAGTACTTC.

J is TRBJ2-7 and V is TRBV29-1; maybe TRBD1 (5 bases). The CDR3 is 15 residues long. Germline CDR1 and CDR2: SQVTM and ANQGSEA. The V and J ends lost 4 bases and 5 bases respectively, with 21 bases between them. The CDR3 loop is CSVVPGMSFGDEQYF. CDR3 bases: TGCAGCGTTGTTCCAGGGATGAGCTTCGGTGACGAGCAGTACTTC.

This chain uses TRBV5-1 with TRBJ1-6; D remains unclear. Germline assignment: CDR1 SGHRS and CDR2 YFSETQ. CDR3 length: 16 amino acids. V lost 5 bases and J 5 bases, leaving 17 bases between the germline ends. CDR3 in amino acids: CASSNEGSFNNSPLHF. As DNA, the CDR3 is TGCGCCAGCAGTAACGAGGGCAGCTTTAATAATTCACCCCTCCACTTT.

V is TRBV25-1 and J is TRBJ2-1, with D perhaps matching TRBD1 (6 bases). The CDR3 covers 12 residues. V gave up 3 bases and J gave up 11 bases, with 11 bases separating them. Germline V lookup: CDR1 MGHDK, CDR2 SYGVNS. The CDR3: CASSEGDTQQFF. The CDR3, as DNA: TGTGCCAGCAGTGAGGGGGACACCCAGCAGTTCTTC.

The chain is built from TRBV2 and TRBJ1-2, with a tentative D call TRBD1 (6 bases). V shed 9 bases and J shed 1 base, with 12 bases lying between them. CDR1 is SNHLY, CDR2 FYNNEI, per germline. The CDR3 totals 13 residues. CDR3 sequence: CASDRPNNYGYTF. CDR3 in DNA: TGTGCCAGTGACAGGCCTAATAACTATGGCTACACCTTC.

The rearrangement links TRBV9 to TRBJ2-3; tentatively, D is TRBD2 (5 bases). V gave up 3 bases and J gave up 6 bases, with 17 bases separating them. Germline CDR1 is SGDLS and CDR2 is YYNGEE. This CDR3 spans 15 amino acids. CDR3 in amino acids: CASSAASAAGDTQYF. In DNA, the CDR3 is TGTGCCAGCAGCGCCGCGAGTGCGGCGGGCGATACGCAGTATTTT.

CDR3 in amino acids: CASSSKTQGAPYEQYF. In DNA, the CDR3 is TGTGCCAGCAGCTCGAAAACACAGGGGGCTCCCTACGAGCAGTACTTC. The chain is built from TRBV7-9 and TRBJ2-7; 9 bases line up with TRBD1. The CDR3 has 16 amino acids. After removal of 4 bases from V and 2 bases from J, the junction contained 9 bases not matched to a gene. The V gene's germline CDR1 is SEHNR and CDR2 FQNEAQ (reference sequence).

CDR3 in amino acids: CAISQGALEEQYF. The CDR3 nucleotides read TGTGCCATCTCACAGGGGGCTTTGGAGGAGCAGTACTTC. This chain links TRBV10-3 with TRBJ2-7; the match to TRBD1 covers 9 bases. The CDR3 length is 13 residues. V was clipped by 8 bases and J by 7 bases; unmatched bases: 9. Germline lookup yields CDR1 ENHRY and CDR2 SYGVKD.

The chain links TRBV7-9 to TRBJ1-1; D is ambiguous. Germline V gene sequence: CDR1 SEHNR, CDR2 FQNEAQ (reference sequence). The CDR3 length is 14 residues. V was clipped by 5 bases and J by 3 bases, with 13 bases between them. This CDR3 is CASSPHRGDTEAFF. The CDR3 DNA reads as TGTGCCAGCAGCCCCCACCGGGGTGACACTGAAGCTTTCTTT.

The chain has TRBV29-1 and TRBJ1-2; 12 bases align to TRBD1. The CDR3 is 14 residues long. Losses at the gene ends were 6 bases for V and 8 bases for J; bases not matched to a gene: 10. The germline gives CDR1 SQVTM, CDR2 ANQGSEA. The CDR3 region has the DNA TGCAGCGTCGATTCGGGACAGGGGGCTGGAGGCTACACCTTC. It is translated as CSVDSGQGAGGYTF.

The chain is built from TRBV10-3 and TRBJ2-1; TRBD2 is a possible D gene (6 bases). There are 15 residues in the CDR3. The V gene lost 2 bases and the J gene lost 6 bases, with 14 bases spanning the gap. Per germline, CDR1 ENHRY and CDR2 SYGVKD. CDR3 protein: CAISEMSSAGNEQFF. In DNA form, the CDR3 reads TGTGCCATCAGTGAGATGTCTAGCGCGGGCAATGAGCAGTTCTTC.

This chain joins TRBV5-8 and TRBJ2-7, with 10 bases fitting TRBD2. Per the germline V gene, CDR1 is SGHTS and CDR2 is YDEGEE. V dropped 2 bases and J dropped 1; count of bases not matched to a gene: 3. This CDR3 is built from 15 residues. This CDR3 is CASSFTSGVSYEQYF. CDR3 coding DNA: TGTGCCAGCAGCTTTACTAGCGGGGTATCCTACGAGCAGTACTTC.

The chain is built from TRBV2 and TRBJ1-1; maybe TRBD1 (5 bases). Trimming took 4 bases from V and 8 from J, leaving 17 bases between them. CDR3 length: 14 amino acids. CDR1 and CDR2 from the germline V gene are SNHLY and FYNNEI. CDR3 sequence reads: CASSASGLLGEAFF. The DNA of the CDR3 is TGTGCCAGCAGTGCTTCGGGGCTCCTCGGGGAAGCTTTCTTT.

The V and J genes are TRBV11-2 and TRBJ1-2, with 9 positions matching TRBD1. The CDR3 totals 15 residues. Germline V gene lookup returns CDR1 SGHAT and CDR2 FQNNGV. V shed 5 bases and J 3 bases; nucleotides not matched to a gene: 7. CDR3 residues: CASSPPGQGHYGYTF. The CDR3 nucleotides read TGTGCCAGCAGCCCCCCGGGACAGGGTCACTATGGCTACACCTTC.

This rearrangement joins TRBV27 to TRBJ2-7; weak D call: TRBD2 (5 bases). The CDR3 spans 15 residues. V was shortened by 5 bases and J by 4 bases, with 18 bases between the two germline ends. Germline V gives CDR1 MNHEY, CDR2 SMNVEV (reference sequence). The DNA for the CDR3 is TGTGCCAGCAGTCCGGCGGGTTCCGGGAATTACGAGCAGTACTTC. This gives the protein CASSPAGSGNYEQYF.

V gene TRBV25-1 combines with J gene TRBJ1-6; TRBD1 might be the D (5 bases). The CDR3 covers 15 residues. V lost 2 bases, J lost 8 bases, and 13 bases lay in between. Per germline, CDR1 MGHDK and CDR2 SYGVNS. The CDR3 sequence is CASSEASGNHSPLHF. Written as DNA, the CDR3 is TGTGCCAGCAGTGAAGCTTCAGGGAATCATTCACCCCTCCACTTT. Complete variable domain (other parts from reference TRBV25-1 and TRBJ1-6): EADIYQTPRYLVIGTGKKITLECSQTMGHDKMYWYQQDPGMELHLIHYSYGVNSTEKGDLSSESTVSRIRTEHFPLTLESARPSHTSQYLCASSEASGNHSPLHFGNGTRLTVT.

The CDR3 nucleotides are TGTGCCACCGCTAGGACCAGGGCGGACACTGAAGCTTTCTTT. Residues: CATARTRADTEAFF. This chain connects TRBV7-8 to TRBJ1-1, with D possibly matching TRBD1 (5 bases). Germline V gene data show CDR1 as SGHVS and CDR2 as FQNEAQ. The CDR3 spans 14 residues. V lost 10 bases to trimming and J lost 3 bases, with 18 bases between them.